This is a list of T cell receptor beta chains from one sample in a study of T cells after yellow fever vaccination. A single record per CDR3 protein comes from TCRdb applying MiXCR to the 5' RACE reads. Among 400,000 to 450,000 distinct CDR3 sequences listed, over 15% were seen once. The material sequenced was PBMCs, taken before the yellow fever booster vaccination. Receptors were obtained from a man younger than 30 who received the YFV17D yellow fever vaccine. Both conserved end residues are part of each CDR3. A D gene is named only where the DNA matches it firmly. The size field is filled for only some rows; it gives once, few, many or a size class.

TRBJ2-1,TRBD1,NA,TRBV20-1,TGCAGTGCTAGGGGGAGGACAGGGTCCAATGAGCAGTTCTTC,CSARGRTGSNEQFF
TRBJ1-2,TRBD1,few,TRBV19,TGTGCCAGTAGTATAGGATGGACAGGGAAAAGCTATGGCTACACCTTC,CASSIGWTGKSYGYTF
TRBJ1-4,NA,few,TRBV7-2,TGTGCCAGCAGTCCACTGGAGATTCTGGGGGAAAAACTGTTTTTT,CASSPLEILGEKLFF
TRBJ2-2,NA,many,TRBV7-8,TGTGCCAGCACCAAAGCAGGGCGGGGCGACCCGTACACCGGGGAGCTGTTTTTT,CASTKAGRGDPYTGELFF
TRBJ1-2,NA,few,TRBV12-3/TRBV12-4,TGTGCCAGCAGTTCCACAGTCAGTAACTATGGCTACACCTTC,CASSSTVSNYGYTF
TRBJ2-2,NA,few,TRBV20-1,TGCAGTGCTAGGTTCCAGGGAACCGGGGAGCTGTTTTTT,CSARFQGTGELFF
TRBJ2-5,TRBD1,NA,TRBV6-6,TGTGCCAGCATTCGGGGACAGGGGGCAAGGGAGACCCAGTACTTC,CASIRGQGARETQYF
TRBJ2-5,TRBD1,NA,TRBV4-1,TGCGCCAGCAGCCACCCGCAGGGGGCCCTGGAGACCCAGTACTTC,CASSHPQGALETQYF
TRBJ2-3,TRBD2,NA,TRBV20-1,TGCAGTGCACTAGGGACTAGCGGGGGGACTACAGATACGCAGTATTTT,CSALGTSGGTTDTQYF
TRBJ2-1,TRBD2,NA,TRBV5-1,TGCGCCAGCAGCTTGTCCACAGCGGGAACCTACAATGAGCAGTTCTTC,CASSLSTAGTYNEQFF
TRBJ2-5,TRBD2,few,TRBV20-1,TGCAGTGCTAGAGATGGGAGGGGCGCGGAGACCCAGTACTTC,CSARDGRGAETQYF
TRBJ2-1,NA,NA,TRBV12-3/TRBV12-4,TGTGCCAGCACACTCAGCTCCTACAATGAGCAGTTCTTC,CASTLSSYNEQFF
TRBJ2-5,NA,NA,TRBV24-1,TGTGCCACCAGTGATTTGACTGTGGAGACCCAGTACTTC,CATSDLTVETQYF
TRBJ1-2,NA,NA,TRBV28,TGTGCCAGCAGTTTCTCCGAGGGCTATGGCTACACCTTC,CASSFSEGYGYTF
TRBJ2-3,TRBD1,NA,TRBV7-9,TGTGCCAGCAGCTCAGGGGGAAACCCGAGGGCAGATACGCAGTATTTT,CASSSGGNPRADTQYF
TRBJ1-1,NA,NA,TRBV4-3,TGCGCCAGCACCTCAGAACTCGACAGTCGATCTGAAGCTTTCTTT,CASTSELDSRSEAFF
TRBJ1-3,NA,NA,TRBV2,TGTGCCAGCACTATCTCTGGAAACACCATATATTTT,CASTISGNTIYF
TRBJ2-2,NA,NA,TRBV20-1,TGCAGTGCTAGGGGTTCCGGGACTGGGGAGCTGTTTTTT,CSARGSGTGELFF
TRBJ2-7,TRBD1,NA,TRBV18,TGTGCCAGCTCACCTTCGATGGTATCAGGGGGTAAGGACGAGCAGTACTTC,CASSPSMVSGGKDEQYF
TRBJ1-1,NA,NA,TRBV6-1,TGTGCCAGCACACGCTGGGGCACTGAAGCTTTCTTT,CASTRWGTEAFF
TRBJ2-3,NA,few,TRBV28,TGTGCCAGCAGCTTAGGGGGGGCCATGCCAGATACGCAGTATTTT,CASSLGGAMPDTQYF
TRBJ1-2,NA,few,TRBV4-2,TGTGCCAGCAGCCAACCGGCTGAAATTAACTATGGCTACACCTTC,CASSQPAEINYGYTF